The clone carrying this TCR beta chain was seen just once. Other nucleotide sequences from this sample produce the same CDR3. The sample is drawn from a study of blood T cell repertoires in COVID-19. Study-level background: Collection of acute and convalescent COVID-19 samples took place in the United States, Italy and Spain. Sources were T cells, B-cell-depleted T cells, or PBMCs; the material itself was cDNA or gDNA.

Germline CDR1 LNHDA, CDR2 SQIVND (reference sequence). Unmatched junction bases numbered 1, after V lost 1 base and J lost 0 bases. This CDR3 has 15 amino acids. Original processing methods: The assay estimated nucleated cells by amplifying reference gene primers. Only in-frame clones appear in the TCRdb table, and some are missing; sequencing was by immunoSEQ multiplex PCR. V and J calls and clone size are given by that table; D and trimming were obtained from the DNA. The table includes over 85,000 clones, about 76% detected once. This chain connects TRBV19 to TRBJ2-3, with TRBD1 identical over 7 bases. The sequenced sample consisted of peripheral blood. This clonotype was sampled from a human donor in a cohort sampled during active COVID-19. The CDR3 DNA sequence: TGTGCCAGTAGTATAGGACAGGGTAGCACAGATACGCAGTATTTT. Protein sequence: CASSIGQGSTDTQYF.